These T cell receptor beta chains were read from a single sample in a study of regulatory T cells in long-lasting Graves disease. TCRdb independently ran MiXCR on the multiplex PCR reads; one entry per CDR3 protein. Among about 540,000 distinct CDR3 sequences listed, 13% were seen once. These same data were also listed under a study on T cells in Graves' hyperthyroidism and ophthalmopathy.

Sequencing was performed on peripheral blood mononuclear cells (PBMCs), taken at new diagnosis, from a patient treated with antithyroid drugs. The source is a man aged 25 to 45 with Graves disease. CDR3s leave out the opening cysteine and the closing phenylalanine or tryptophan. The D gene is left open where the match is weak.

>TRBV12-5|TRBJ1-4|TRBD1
ASGQGVVNSGEKLF
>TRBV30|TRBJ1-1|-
AWSQPRTPANTEAF
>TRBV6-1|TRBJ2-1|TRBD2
ASKILGLAGDGRNEQF
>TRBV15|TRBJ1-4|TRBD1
ATSSEGGASNEKLF
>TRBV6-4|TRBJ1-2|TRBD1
ASRTGTQGGYT
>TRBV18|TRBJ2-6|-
ASSPPLAGALSGANVLT
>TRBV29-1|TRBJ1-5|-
SARDTNQPQH
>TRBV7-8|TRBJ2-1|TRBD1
ASTRGPSYNEQF
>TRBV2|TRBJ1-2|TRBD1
ASSPSGQSYGYT
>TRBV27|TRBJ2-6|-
ASSPGTFLNSGANVLT
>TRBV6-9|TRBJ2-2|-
ASSYFTGELF
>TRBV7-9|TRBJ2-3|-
ASSLAGGGATDTQY
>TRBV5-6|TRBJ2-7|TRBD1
ASSSRDRLYEQY
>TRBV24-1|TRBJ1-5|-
ATSLGAAQPQH
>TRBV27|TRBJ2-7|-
ASSSTIDRYEQY
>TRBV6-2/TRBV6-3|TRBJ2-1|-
ASSYLRTHPF
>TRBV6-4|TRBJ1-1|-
ASSVGPGVITEAF
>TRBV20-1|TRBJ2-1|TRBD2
SAPRWTSGRVNEQF
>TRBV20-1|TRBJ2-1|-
SASSWDEQF
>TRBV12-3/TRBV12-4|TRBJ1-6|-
ASSLFGDSPLH
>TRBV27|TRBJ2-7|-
ASSLEPPQGPNYEQY
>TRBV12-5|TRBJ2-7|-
ASGLLKSGLYEQY
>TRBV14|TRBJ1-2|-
ASSRNAGGYT
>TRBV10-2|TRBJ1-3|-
ASSEPGTSSGNTIY
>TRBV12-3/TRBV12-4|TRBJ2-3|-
ASSPQGDTQY
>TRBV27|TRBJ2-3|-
ASGSMVPDTQY
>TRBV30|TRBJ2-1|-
AWSGTNNEQF
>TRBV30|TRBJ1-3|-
AWSVSGSGSTIY
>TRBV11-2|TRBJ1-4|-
ASSLETGGGRWGKLF